The rows below give T cell receptor beta chains drawn from one sample of a study of cytomegalovirus exposure and HLA in healthy donors. Assay used: immunoSEQ multiplex PCR; TCRdb lists only in-frame clones, some missing. The sample lists about 130,000 clones, just under 90% occurring once. The specimen was PBMCs. The receptors were sampled from a woman in her 30s in good health and CMV-seropositive. Both conserved end residues are part of each CDR3. Fields, in order: clone size, V gene, CDR3 length, D gene, J gene, CDR3 protein, CDR3 DNA. The D gene is left open where the match is weak. Size is stated for part of the rows, as once, few or many counts, or as a class when the clone is expanded.

>few|TRBV18|13|TRBD1|TRBJ2-1
CASSPARGNEQFF
TGTGCCAGCTCACCAGCCAGGGGGAATGAGCAGTTCTTC
>.|TRBV27|13|.|TRBJ1-5
CASRPRVGQPQHF
TGTGCCAGCAGGCCTAGAGTGGGTCAGCCCCAGCATTTT
>.|TRBV18|14|TRBD1|TRBJ1-1
CASSPGTANTEAFF
TGTGCCAGCTCACCCGGGACAGCGAACACTGAAGCTTTCTTT
>.|TRBV18|16|TRBD2|TRBJ2-1
CASSPTSGRGYNEQFF
TGTGCCAGCTCACCGACTAGCGGGAGGGGTTACAATGAGCAGTTCTTC
>.|TRBV5-1|17|TRBD2|TRBJ2-5
CASSTLAGGSSGETQYF
TGCGCCAGCAGCACCCTAGCGGGGGGTTCCTCGGGGGAGACCCAGTACTTC
>.|TRBV4-1|18|TRBD2|TRBJ2-1
CASSRLPGLAGAAGEQFF
TGCGCCAGCAGCCGGCTCCCGGGACTAGCGGGAGCGGCGGGTGAGCAGTTCTTC
>.|TRBV15|14|.|TRBJ2-3
CATSRDRATDTQYF
TGTGCCACCAGCAGAGATCGAGCCACAGATACGCAGTATTTT
>.|TRBV4-1|18|TRBD1|TRBJ1-5
CASSQEGGTGQGNQPQHF
TGCGCCAGCAGCCAAGAGGGTGGGACAGGGCAGGGCAATCAGCCCCAGCATTTT
>.|TRBV29-1|16|TRBD2|TRBJ2-1
CSVKDGGRAGANEQFF
TGCAGCGTGAAGGACGGCGGGAGGGCCGGCGCGAATGAGCAGTTCTTC
>few|TRBV5-1|15|.|TRBJ1-2
CASSLEAGMGYGYTF
TGCGCCAGCAGCTTGGAAGCAGGGATGGGCTATGGCTACACCTTC
>.|TRBV14|16|TRBD2|TRBJ2-5
CASSQEASGIGETQYF
TGTGCCAGCAGCCAAGAGGCTAGCGGGATAGGAGAGACCCAGTACTTC
>.|TRBV5-1|14|.|TRBJ1-1
CASTSGFGGTEAFF
TGCGCCAGCACCTCGGGTTTCGGGGGTACTGAAGCTTTCTTT
>once|TRBV5-1|16|.|TRBJ2-2
CASAPVGGSNTGELFF
TGCGCCAGCGCCCCCGTCGGGGGATCGAACACCGGGGAGCTGTTTTTT
>once|TRBV6-5|14|.|TRBJ2-7
CASSYSAESYEQYF
TGTGCCAGCAGTTACTCGGCAGAATCCTACGAGCAGTACTTC
>.|TRBV15|14|.|TRBJ2-7
CATSKGPKNYEQYF
TGTGCCACCAGCAAGGGGCCCAAAAACTACGAGCAGTACTTC
>.|TRBV6-1|15|.|TRBJ2-7
CASSELGPGGYEQYF
TGTGCCAGCAGTGAACTGGGCCCCGGGGGCTACGAGCAGTACTTC
>.|TRBV27|13|.|TRBJ1-1
CASSLGRNTEAFF
TGTGCCAGCAGTTTAGGGCGGAACACTGAAGCTTTCTTT
>.|TRBV11-3|15|.|TRBJ2-1
CASSWVWTDYNEQFF
TGTGCCAGCAGCTGGGTATGGACTGATTACAATGAGCAGTTCTTC
>once|TRBV6-4|13|.|TRBJ1-4
CASSRQPNEKLFF
TGTGCCAGCAGTAGACAGCCTAATGAAAAACTGTTTTTT
>.|TRBV2|13|.|TRBJ1-5
CASSGGTNQPQHF
TGTGCCAGCAGTGGGGGCACCAATCAGCCCCAGCATTTT
>.|TRBV5-1|16|TRBD2|TRBJ2-2
CASSLSGGAGTGELFF
TGCGCCAGCAGCTTGTCGGGAGGGGCCGGGACCGGGGAGCTGTTTTTT
>few|TRBV5-8|14|.|TRBJ1-2
CASSRPGGNYGYTF
TGTGCCAGCAGCCGACCCGGGGGTAACTATGGCTACACCTTC
>.|TRBV9|17|.|TRBJ2-6
CASSVGGGNSGANVLTF
TGTGCCAGCAGCGTTGGAGGAGGGAACTCTGGGGCCAACGTCCTGACTTTC
>.|TRBV6-6|13|.|TRBJ2-2
CASSYGQTGELFF
TGTGCCAGCAGTTACGGTCAGACCGGGGAGCTGTTTTTT
>.|TRBV28|14|TRBD1|TRBJ2-1
CASSLDRVSNEQFF
TGTGCCAGCAGCCTAGACAGGGTGAGCAATGAGCAGTTCTTC
>.|TRBV7-8|17|TRBD1|TRBJ2-7
CASSLAPQGARSYEQYF
TGTGCCAGCAGCTTAGCGCCCCAGGGGGCAAGGTCCTACGAGCAGTACTTC
>.|TRBV28|13|.|TRBJ2-5
CASSRRGLGTQYF
TGTGCCAGCAGCCGTAGGGGTTTAGGGACCCAGTACTTC
>.|TRBV5-4|12|.|TRBJ2-2
CASSPNTGELFF
TGTGCCAGCAGCCCAAACACCGGGGAGCTGTTTTTT
>.|TRBV5-1|14|.|TRBJ1-3
CASSLGTAGNTIYF
TGCGCCAGCAGCTTAGGAACAGCTGGAAACACCATATATTTT
>.|TRBV5-1|15|TRBD2|TRBJ2-7
CASSLDAGGHYEQYF
TGCGCCAGCAGCTTGGACGCGGGAGGGCATTACGAGCAGTACTTC
>.|TRBV28|14|TRBD1|TRBJ1-1
CASSWDRVNTEAFF
TGTGCCAGCTCTTGGGACAGGGTGAACACTGAAGCTTTCTTT
>.|TRBV28|16|TRBD2|TRBJ2-5
CASSYGLAGRGETQYF
TGTGCCAGCTCCTACGGGCTAGCGGGACGTGGGGAGACCCAGTACTTC
>.|TRBV28|13|.|TRBJ1-2
CASSSTRFGGYTF
TGTGCCAGCAGTTCCACGCGGTTTGGTGGCTACACCTTC